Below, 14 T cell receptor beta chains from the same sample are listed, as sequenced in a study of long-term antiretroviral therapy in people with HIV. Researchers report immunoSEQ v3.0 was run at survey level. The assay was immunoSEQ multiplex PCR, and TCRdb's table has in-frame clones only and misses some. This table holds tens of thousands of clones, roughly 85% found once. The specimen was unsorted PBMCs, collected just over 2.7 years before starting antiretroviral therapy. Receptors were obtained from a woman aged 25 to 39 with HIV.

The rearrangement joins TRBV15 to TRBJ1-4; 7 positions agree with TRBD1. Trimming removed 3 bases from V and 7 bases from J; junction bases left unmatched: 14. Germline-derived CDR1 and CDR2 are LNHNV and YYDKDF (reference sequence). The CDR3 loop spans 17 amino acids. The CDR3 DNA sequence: TGTGCCACCAGCAGGCCTAGAGGCATAGGGGGCGGTGAAAAACTGTTTTTT. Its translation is CATSRPRGIGGGEKLFF.

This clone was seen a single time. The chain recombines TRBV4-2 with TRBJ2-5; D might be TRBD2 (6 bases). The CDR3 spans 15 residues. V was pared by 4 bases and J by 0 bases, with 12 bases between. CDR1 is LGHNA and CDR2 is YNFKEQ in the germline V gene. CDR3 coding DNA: TGTGCCAGCAGCCCTAGGGCGGGGTACCAAGAGACCCAGTACTTC. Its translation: CASSPRAGYQETQYF.

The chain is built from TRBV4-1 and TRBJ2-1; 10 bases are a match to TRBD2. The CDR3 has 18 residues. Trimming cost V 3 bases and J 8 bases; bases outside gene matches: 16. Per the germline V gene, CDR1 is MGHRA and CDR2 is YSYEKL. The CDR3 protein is CASSHAPLAGAAWDEQFF. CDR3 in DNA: TGCGCCAGCAGCCATGCCCCCCTAGCGGGGGCCGCATGGGATGAGCAGTTCTTC.

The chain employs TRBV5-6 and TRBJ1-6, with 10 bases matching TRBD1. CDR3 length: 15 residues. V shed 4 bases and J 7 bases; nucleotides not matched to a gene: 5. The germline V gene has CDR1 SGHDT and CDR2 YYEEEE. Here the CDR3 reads CASSLGQGRNSPLHF. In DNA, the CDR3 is TGTGCCAGCAGCCTGGGACAGGGGAGGAATTCACCCCTCCACTTT.

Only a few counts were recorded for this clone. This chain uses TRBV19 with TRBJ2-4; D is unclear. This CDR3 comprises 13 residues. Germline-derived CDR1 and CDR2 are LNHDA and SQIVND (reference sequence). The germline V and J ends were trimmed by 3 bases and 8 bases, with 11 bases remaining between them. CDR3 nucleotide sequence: TGTGCCAGTAGTATGGCAAGGGCGGACATTCAGTACTTC. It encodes CASSMARADIQYF.

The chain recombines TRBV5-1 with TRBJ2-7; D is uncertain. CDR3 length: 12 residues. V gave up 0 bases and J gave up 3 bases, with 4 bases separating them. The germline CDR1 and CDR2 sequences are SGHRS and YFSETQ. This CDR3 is CASSLDRYEQYF. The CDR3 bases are TGCGCCAGCAGCTTGGACCGCTACGAGCAGTACTTC.

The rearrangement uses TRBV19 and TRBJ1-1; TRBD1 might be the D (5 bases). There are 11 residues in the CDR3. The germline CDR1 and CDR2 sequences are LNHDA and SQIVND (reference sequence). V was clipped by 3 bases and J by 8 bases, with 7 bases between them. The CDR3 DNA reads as TGTGCCAGTAGTATCGGGGCAGAAGCTTTCTTT. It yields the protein CASSIGAEAFF.

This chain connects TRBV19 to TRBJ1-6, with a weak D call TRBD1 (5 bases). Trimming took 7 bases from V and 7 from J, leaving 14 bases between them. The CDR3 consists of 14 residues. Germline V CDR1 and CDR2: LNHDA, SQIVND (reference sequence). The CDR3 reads CASKPGASNSPLHF. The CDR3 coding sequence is TGTGCCAGTAAACCCGGGGCCTCCAATTCACCCCTCCACTTT. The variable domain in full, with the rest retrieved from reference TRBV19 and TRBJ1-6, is DGGITQSPKYLFRKEGQNVTLSCEQNLNHDAMYWYRQDPGQGLRLIYYSQIVNDFQKGDIAEGYSVSREKKESFPLTVTSAQKNPTAFYLCASKPGASNSPLHFGNGTRLTVT.

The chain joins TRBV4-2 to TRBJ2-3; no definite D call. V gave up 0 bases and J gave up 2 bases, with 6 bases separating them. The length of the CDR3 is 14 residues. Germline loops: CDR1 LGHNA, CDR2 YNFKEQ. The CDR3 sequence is CASSQETDTDTQYF. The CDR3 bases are TGTGCCAGCAGCCAAGAGACGGACACAGATACGCAGTATTTT.

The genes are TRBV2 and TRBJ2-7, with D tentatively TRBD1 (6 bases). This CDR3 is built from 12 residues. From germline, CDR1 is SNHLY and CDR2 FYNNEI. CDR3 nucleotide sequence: TGTAAGACAGGCAGTACTCAATACGAGCAGTACGTC. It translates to CKTGSTQYEQYV.

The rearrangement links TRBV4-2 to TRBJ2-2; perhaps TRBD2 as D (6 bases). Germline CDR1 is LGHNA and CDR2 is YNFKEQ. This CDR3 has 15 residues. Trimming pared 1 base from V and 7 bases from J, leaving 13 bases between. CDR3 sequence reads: CASSQVGTSGGELFF. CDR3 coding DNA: TGTGCCAGCAGCCAAGTAGGGACTTCGGGCGGGGAGCTGTTTTTT.

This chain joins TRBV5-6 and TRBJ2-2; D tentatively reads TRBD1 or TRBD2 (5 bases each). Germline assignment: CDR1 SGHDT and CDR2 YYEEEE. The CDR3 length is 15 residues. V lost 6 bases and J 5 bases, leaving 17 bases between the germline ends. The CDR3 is CASTNWGSPTGELFF. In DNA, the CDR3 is TGTGCCAGCACCAATTGGGGGTCTCCGACCGGGGAGCTGTTTTTT. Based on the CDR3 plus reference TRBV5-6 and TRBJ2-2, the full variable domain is DAGVTQSPTHLIKTRGQQVTLRCSPKSGHDTVSWYQQALGQGPQFIFQYYEEEERQRGNFPDRFSGHQFPNYSSELNVNALLLGDSALYLCASTNWGSPTGELFFGEGSRLTVL.

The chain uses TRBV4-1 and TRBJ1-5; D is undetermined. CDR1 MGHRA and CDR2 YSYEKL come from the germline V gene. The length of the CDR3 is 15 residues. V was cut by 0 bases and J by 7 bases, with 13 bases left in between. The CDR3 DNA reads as TGCGCCAGCAGCCAAGATATCCAGTTCCGACAGCCCCAGCATTTT. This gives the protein CASSQDIQFRQPQHF.

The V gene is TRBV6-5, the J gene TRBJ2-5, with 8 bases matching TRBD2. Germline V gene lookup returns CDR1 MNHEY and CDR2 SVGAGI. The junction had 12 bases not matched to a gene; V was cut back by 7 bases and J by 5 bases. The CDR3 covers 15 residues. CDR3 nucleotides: TGTGCCAGCACTTCAGACGGGGGGGCGAGGGAGACCCAGTACTTC. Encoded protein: CASTSDGGARETQYF.